This T cell receptor (beta chain) was recovered during a study of follicular helper T cells after annual influenza vaccination. Study-wide context: Some donors were sampled over the 2013-2014, 2014-2015 and 2015-2016 vaccinations.

The time point denotes: 2014-2015 season, 7 days after vaccination. As concerns this clone: The target antigen is unknown.

Study-level points and caveats: Each annual vaccination recalled recurring oligoclonal ICOS+CD38+ cTfh clonotypes.

Profiled with immunoSEQ multiplex PCR; TCRdb holds only in-frame clones, not every one. The repertoire has approximately 4,000 clones, 82% of them found once; the top ten carry about 0.8%. CDR1 SGDLS and CDR2 YYNGEE come from the germline V gene. The CDR3 runs to 13 residues. Trimming left V 0 bases short and J 7 bases short, with 10 bases between. This receptor was taken from an adult who received the influenza vaccine. The material sequenced was CXCR5- memory CD4+ T cells sorted from blood, taken 7 days after influenza vaccination. This chain joins TRBV9 and TRBJ1-1; D not certain. CDR3: CASSVDPASEAFF. DNA for the CDR3: TGTGCCAGCAGCGTAGACCCAGCCAGTGAAGCTTTCTTT.